Listed here is a single TCR beta chain. This entry belongs to a study of cytomegalovirus exposure and HLA in healthy donors. The CDR3 extends over 13 amino acids. The germline V gene has CDR1 MNHEY and CDR2 SMNVEV (reference sequence). Between the trimmed V and J ends, which lost 6 bases and 2 bases, there was a span of 8 bases. Donors in the study were healthy people who gave bone marrow. PCR amplification relied on 60 Vbeta primers (plus 13 Jbeta primers). The data were produced by immunoSEQ multiplex PCR, yet TCRdb's version contains in-frame clones alone and is incomplete. The profile shows roughly 77,000 clones, 10% of them singletons.

The receptor comes from a man in his sixties in good health and CMV-seropositive. This chain uses TRBV27 with TRBJ2-1, with a tentative D call TRBD2 (5 bases). Sequences were obtained from PBMCs. Here the CDR3 DNA reads TGTGCCAGCAGCCTCGGGGCCTACAATGAGCAGTTCTTC. This encodes CASSLGAYNEQFF.